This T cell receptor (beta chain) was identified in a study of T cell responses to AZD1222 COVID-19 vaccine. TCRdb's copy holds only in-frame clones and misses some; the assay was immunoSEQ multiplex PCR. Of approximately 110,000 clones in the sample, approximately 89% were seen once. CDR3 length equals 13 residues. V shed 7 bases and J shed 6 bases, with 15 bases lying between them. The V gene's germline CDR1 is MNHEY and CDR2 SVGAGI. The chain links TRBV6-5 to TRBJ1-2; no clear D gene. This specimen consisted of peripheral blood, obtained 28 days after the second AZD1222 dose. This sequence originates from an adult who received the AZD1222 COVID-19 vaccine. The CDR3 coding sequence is TGTGCCAGCAAGTCAGGCAGCCTAAATGGCTACACCTTC. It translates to CASKSGSLNGYTF.